The clone carrying this T cell receptor beta chain was seen only a few times. Lactation, pregnancy, other autoimmune disease or uncontrolled infection led to exclusion of patients. The record originates from a study of T cells in Graves' hyperthyroidism and ophthalmopathy. The source material, RNA transcripts, was used to amplify TCR beta CDR3 regions. Using the HTBI primer set, a first-round RT-PCR was run on the TCR CDR3. One entry per CDR3 protein, called by TCRdb with MiXCR from the multiplex PCR reads. Of fewer than 500,000 distinct CDR3 sequences listed, roughly 14% are singletons. V was clipped by 5 bases and J by 5 bases; unmatched bases: 5. CDR3 length: 14 residues. Germline CDR1 and CDR2: LNHDA and SQIVND (reference sequence).

The clonotype comes from a man in his late teens or twenties with Graves' ophthalmopathy. The sample consisted of blood. The rearrangement uses TRBV19 and TRBJ2-1, with 8 bases matching TRBD2. CDR3 sequence (DNA): TGTGCCAGTAGTCAGAGCGGGAGTAACAATGAGCAGTTCTTC. It translates to CASSQSGSNNEQFF.